This T cell receptor (beta chain) was obtained from a study of T cell repertoires in cytomegalovirus infection (dated 2019 in TCRdb). Regarding the study in general: Alongside well-studied HLA-B-restricted epitopes, the peptide stimulations were aimed at recently identified HLA-C-restricted CMV epitopes, whose presentation resists viral immunomodulation. Donor HLA type was relevant to the analysis, as public TCR beta signatures indicated carriage of CMV infection together with the matching HLA type.

This clonotype has at least ten counts. It lacks a known antigen. It has no much larger one-base neighbor in the sample; base qualities were not kept. The treatment or condition tag for this specimen amounts to: in vitro stimulation with specific CMV peptide epitopes to enrich CMV-specific T cells. The sequencer was an Illumina HiSeq 1500. TCRdb reanalyzed the raw reads on its own, using fastp at Q25 for trimming and MiXCR for clone calling, and kept in-frame beta chains. Each CDR3 protein gets just one entry, which takes the most common genes and DNA from the rows behind it. The sample profile shows about 270,000 distinct CDR3 sequences; under 25% of them were found once. Approximately 20% of the sample rests with the top ten. The germline V gene provides CDR1 SGHTA and CDR2 FQGNSA. The CDR3 numbers 14 residues from cysteine through phenylalanine. The only DNA kept is the CDR3, 42 bases in frame from the first base. V lost 5 bases and J lost 4 bases; the stretch between them is 14 bases long.

Broad study findings and their caveats: In both this cohort and an independent cohort of 300 to 450 donors, the cumulative frequency of public TCR beta family members distinguished carriers of CMV infection plus the relevant HLA type. The ex vivo response was dominated by HLA-C-restricted CMV-specific TCR beta clonotypes, which also provided the single most frequent clonotype in two of eight donors.

The rearranged segments are TRBV7-2 and TRBJ2-5; TRBD1 could be the D gene, as 5 bases match. The receptor comes from a human donor in good health (CMV status not recorded). Some clones in this sample may be carry-over from other donors' samples. This material consisted of cultured PBMCs, taken from culture after CMV antigen stimulation. Here is the DNA: TGTGCCAGCAGCCTTCCAGGGTTCCGAGAGACCCAGTACTTC. This sequence encodes CASSLPGFRETQYF.